This passage covers 4 T cell receptor beta chains from one sample sequenced in a study of post-analysis software for immune sequencing data. Study-wide results and limits: Included in a set of about 5 TRBV segments more frequent in patients than controls were TRBV5-6, TRBV5-1 and TRBV20-1.

No antigen has been assigned to these receptors. TCR beta cDNA libraries included unique molecular identifiers. TCRdb re-called the PCR reads through MiXCR, storing one row per CDR3 protein. The repertoire holds under 900,000 distinct CDR3 sequences, with roughly half as singletons. Source material: blood. The receptors were sampled from a girl aged 10 to 17 with multiple sclerosis.

The CDR3, as DNA: TGTGCCACCAGCAGCCGGGACAGGGCGCCGTATTTT. Its protein product is CATSSRDRAPYF. The V gene is TRBV15, the J gene TRBJ2-3, with TRBD1 identical over 9 bases. The V and J ends lost 3 bases and 14 bases, in that order; junction bases with no gene match: 6. The CDR3 has 12 amino acids. Germline assignment: CDR1 LNHNV and CDR2 YYDKDF (reference sequence).

The count of this clonotype is one. V usage is TRBV29-1 and J usage is TRBJ2-1; 8 positions match TRBD2. This CDR3 spans 13 amino acids. V was pared by 5 bases and J by 7 bases, with 7 bases of the junction left unmatched. CDR1 is SQVTM, CDR2 ANQGSEA, per germline. CDR3 sequence reads: CSVRTGGPNEQFF. CDR3 bases: TGCAGCGTTAGGACGGGGGGGCCAAATGAGCAGTTCTTC.

This clonotype appeared a single time. The chain has TRBV12-3 or TRBV12-4 and TRBJ1-3; no reliable D call. V was pared by 6 bases and J by 0 bases, with 9 bases between. The CDR3 is 14 residues long. The CDR3 protein is CASSTTSSGNTIYF. The CDR3, as DNA: TGTGCCAGCAGCACGACCAGCTCTGGAAACACCATATATTTT.

Only a few counts were recorded for this clonotype. V is TRBV12-3 or TRBV12-4 and J is TRBJ2-7, with D uncertain. The CDR3 loop spans 12 amino acids. Trimming removed 6 bases from V and 1 base from J, with 7 bases in between. CDR3 coding DNA: TGTGCCAGCAGGCCCGAGTCCTACGAGCAGTACTTC. It translates to CASRPESYEQYF.